Each of the 28 T cell receptor beta chains below was sequenced from the same sample in a study of blood T cell repertoires in COVID-19. The repertoire was sequenced with immunoSEQ multiplex PCR; TCRdb's copy has only in-frame clones and lacks some. The table shows about 160,000 clones, with 70% to 85% occurring only once. Material for sequencing was peripheral blood. These receptors were collected from a woman of 80 years or more with acute or convalescent COVID-19.

This clone was detected once. The chain is built from TRBV19 and TRBJ1-2, with 11 bases identical to TRBD1. The V segment lost 9 bases and the J segment 6 bases; nucleotides outside the gene matches: 3. The CDR3 consists of 12 residues. Germline lookup yields CDR1 LNHDA and CDR2 SQIVND (reference sequence). The CDR3 sequence: CASRTGGHGYTF. The CDR3 DNA reads TGTGCCAGCCGGACAGGGGGCCATGGCTACACCTTC.

V and J are TRBV6-5 and TRBJ1-2; D gene unclear. The CDR3 extends over 14 amino acids. The ends were cut back, 7 bases at V and 8 bases at J, with 20 bases in the middle. Germline assignment: CDR1 MNHEY and CDR2 SVGAGI. In DNA, the CDR3 is TGTGCCAGCACCCCGGGAGGCCCTATCCCGGGCTACACCTTC. This gives the protein CASTPGGPIPGYTF.

Only a few counts were recorded for this clone. The chain links TRBV2 to TRBJ1-2; D call uncertain. The germline gives CDR1 SNHLY, CDR2 FYNNEI. The CDR3 is 13 residues long. Trimming took 2 bases from V and 3 from J, leaving 7 bases between them. The CDR3 DNA is TGTGCCAGCAGTGAAACGGGGTACTATGGCTACACCTTC. It codes for CASSETGYYGYTF.

The genes are TRBV19 and TRBJ2-3; 10 bases are shared with TRBD1. J lost 3 bases, V lost 5 bases, and 5 bases had no gene match. Germline CDR1 is LNHDA and CDR2 is SQIVND (reference sequence). The CDR3 has 15 residues. CDR3 sequence: CASSPDRGLTDTQYF. As DNA, the CDR3 is TGTGCCAGTAGTCCCGACAGGGGGCTGACAGATACGCAGTATTTT.

The V call is TRBV5-1, the J call TRBJ2-5, with a tentative D call TRBD2 (6 bases). The CDR3 loop spans 13 amino acids. The germline gives CDR1 SGHRS, CDR2 YFSETQ. V was shortened by 1 base and J by 3 bases, with 7 bases between the two germline ends. CDR3: CASSLSGEETQYF. The CDR3 coding sequence is TGCGCCAGCAGCTTGTCGGGGGAAGAGACCCAGTACTTC.

This clone was picked up one time. This sequence joins TRBV6-4 and TRBJ2-2; 10 bases fit TRBD2. CDR1 and CDR2 (germline): MRHNA, SNTAGT. The CDR3 totals 18 residues. With V trimmed by 0 bases and J by 3 bases, 7 bases remained unmatched. The CDR3 nucleotides read TGTGCCAGCAGTGACTCCCCTAGCGGGAGACTCGACACCGGGGAGCTGTTTTTT. Its translation: CASSDSPSGRLDTGELFF.

The chain has TRBV3-1 (or the pseudogene TRBV3-2) and TRBJ2-1; 7 bases align to TRBD2. Per germline, CDR1 LGHDT and CDR2 YNNKEL (reference sequence). Trimming removed 4 bases from V and 2 bases from J; junction bases left unmatched: 8. The CDR3 has 16 amino acids. CDR3 sequence: CASSPLGRGTYNEQFF. The CDR3 DNA reads TGTGCCAGCAGCCCCCTCGGGCGGGGGACCTACAATGAGCAGTTCTTC.

The chain is built from TRBV10-1 and TRBJ2-7; 9 nucleotides match TRBD2. With 6 bases clipped from V and 6 bases from J, the junction kept 12 bases outside the gene matches. Germline loops: CDR1 WNHNN, CDR2 SYGVQD (reference sequence). This CDR3 has 15 residues. The CDR3 sequence is CASSPLAGRAREQYF. CDR3 coding DNA: TGCGCCAGCAGCCCCCTAGCGGGAAGGGCCCGCGAGCAGTACTTC.

The CDR3 bases are TGCAGTGCTCGATTAAGAGAAGAGCAGTACTTC. As protein: CSARLREEQYF. V usage is TRBV20-1 and J usage is TRBJ2-7; D unresolved. The CDR3 runs 11 residues. CDR1 is DFQATT and CDR2 is SNEGSKA in the germline V gene (reference sequence). V gave up 5 bases and J gave up 7 bases, with 12 bases separating them.

The chain links TRBV11-2 to TRBJ1-2; no clear D. The CDR3 is 14 residues long. Germline CDR1 and CDR2: SGHAT and FQNNGV. Trimming pared 5 bases from V and 3 bases from J, leaving 13 bases between. Here the CDR3 reads CASSGGSGHYGYTF. CDR3 in DNA: TGTGCCAGCAGCGGAGGCTCCGGACACTATGGCTACACCTTC. Variable domain in full (rest from reference TRBV11-2 and TRBJ1-2): EAGVAQSPRYKIIEKRQSVAFWCNPISGHATLYWYQQILGQGPKLLIQFQNNGVVDDSQLPKDRFSAERLKGVDSTLKIQPAKLEDSAVYLCASSGGSGHYGYTFGSGTRLTVV.

This clone was counted only a few times. The chain links TRBV6-5 to TRBJ2-5, with TRBD1 matching over 8 bases. V lost 8 bases to trimming and J lost 6 bases; unmatched junction nucleotides: 8. Germline CDR1 is MNHEY and CDR2 is SVGAGI. The CDR3 runs 13 residues. DNA of the CDR3: TGTGCCAGCTCCCAGGACAGGGAGAAGACCCAGTACTTC. This codes for CASSQDREKTQYF.

This chain links TRBV12-2 with TRBJ1-5; TRBD1, the D gene given by the table, was not confirmed from the DNA. TRBV12-2 is shown as a pseudogene. The CDR3 is made up of 13 amino acids. CDR3 nucleotide sequence: TGTGCAAGTCGCTACAGGGTTCTCAAGCCCCAGCATTTT. Translating gives CASRYRVLKPQHF.

This clone appeared a few times. V gene TRBV27 combines with J gene TRBJ1-4, with 7 bases lining up with TRBD1. This CDR3 has 14 residues. Trimming removed 2 bases from V and 8 bases from J; junction bases left unmatched: 5. Germline lookup yields CDR1 MNHEY and CDR2 SMNVEV (reference sequence). In DNA form, the CDR3 reads TGTGCCAGCAGTTTACTAGGACAGGAAGAAAAACTGTTTTTT. It translates to CASSLLGQEEKLFF.

Only a few counts were recorded for this clone. The chain recombines TRBV28 with TRBJ1-1; D is unclear. The CDR3 is made up of 14 amino acids. Germline lookup yields CDR1 MDHEN and CDR2 SYDVKM. The ends were cut back, 1 base at V and 1 base at J, with 7 bases in the middle. The CDR3 sequence is CASSLFRRNTEAFF. The CDR3 nucleotides read TGTGCCAGCAGTTTATTTAGAAGGAACACTGAAGCTTTCTTT.

This chain connects TRBV6-5 to TRBJ2-5, with TRBD1 matching 8 bases. Germline CDR1 and CDR2: MNHEY and SVGAGI. The ends lost 6 bases at V and 2 bases at J; junction bases unmatched: 8. CDR3 size: 15 residues. CDR3 protein: CASRSRDRQQETQYF. CDR3 in DNA: TGTGCCAGCAGGTCCCGGGACAGGCAACAAGAGACCCAGTACTTC.

The rearrangement joins TRBV9 to TRBJ1-4, with 7 bases fitting TRBD1. The CDR3 consists of 14 residues. CDR1 and CDR2 from the germline V gene are SGDLS and YYNGEE. J was trimmed by 6 bases and V by 2 bases; bases with no gene match: 4. The DNA for the CDR3 is TGTGCCAGCAGCGTTCTCGGGACAGATGAAAAACTGTTTTTT. Its protein product is CASSVLGTDEKLFF.

The chain combines TRBV5-1 with TRBJ2-5; 9 bases align to TRBD2. V lost 0 bases, J lost 2 bases, and 2 bases stayed unmatched. The CDR3 runs 15 residues. Germline V CDR1 and CDR2: SGHRS, YFSETQ. The CDR3 is CASSLALAGQETQYF. DNA for the CDR3: TGCGCCAGCAGCTTGGCCCTAGCGGGGCAAGAGACCCAGTACTTC.

V gene TRBV3-1 (or the pseudogene TRBV3-2) combines with J gene TRBJ2-2, with a weak D call TRBD2 (6 bases). The V end was cut by 4 bases, the J end by 0 bases, with 9 bases between. The V gene's germline CDR1 is LGHDT and CDR2 YNNKEL (reference sequence). The CDR3 is 15 residues long. The CDR3 nucleotides are TGTGCCAGCAGCCCTAGCGTCTCGAACACCGGGGAGCTGTTTTTT. Protein sequence: CASSPSVSNTGELFF.

The V call is TRBV7-9, the J call TRBJ2-3, with D perhaps TRBD1 (6 bases). This CDR3 comprises 15 residues. V lost 10 bases and J lost 1, with 18 bases in between. Germline CDR1 SEHNR, CDR2 FQNEAQ (reference sequence). CDR3 amino acids: CAIQGWGPGTDTQYF. The CDR3 nucleotides read TGTGCCATCCAGGGGTGGGGGCCTGGCACAGATACGCAGTATTTT.

The J gene is TRBJ1-1, the V gene TRBV29-1; D call uncertain. This CDR3 is built from 10 residues. The V gene's germline CDR1 is SQVTM and CDR2 ANQGSEA. The V gene lost 7 bases and the J gene lost 3 bases, with 6 bases spanning the gap. CDR3 sequence reads: CSALDTEAFF. CDR3 DNA: TGCAGCGCTCTTGACACTGAAGCTTTCTTT.

The chain couples TRBV10-3 to TRBJ1-2; TRBD1 aligns across 8 bases. The CDR3 extends over 15 amino acids. Per the germline V gene, CDR1 is ENHRY and CDR2 is SYGVKD. V was pared by 4 bases and J by 4 bases, with 8 bases of the junction left unmatched. The CDR3 loop reads CAISGVQGAGYGYTF. The DNA for the CDR3 is TGTGCCATCAGTGGGGTCCAGGGGGCAGGCTATGGCTACACCTTC.

The V gene is TRBV7-9, the J gene TRBJ1-1, with 9 bases that match TRBD1. Germline CDR1 is SEHNR and CDR2 is FQNEAQ (reference sequence). Trimming took 5 bases from V and 7 from J; bases not matched to a gene: 11. This CDR3 has 15 residues. The CDR3 DNA is TGTGCCAGCAGCGCTTACAGGGGGCCGGTTGGTGAAGCTTTCTTT. Residues: CASSAYRGPVGEAFF.

The V call is TRBV30, the J call TRBJ1-5; D call uncertain. The CDR3 consists of 14 residues. The germline V and J ends were trimmed by 3 bases and 2 bases, with 11 bases remaining between them. Germline lookup yields CDR1 GTSNPN and CDR2 SVGIG (reference sequence). The DNA for the CDR3 is TGTGCCTGGAGCGGGTCCTCGGGCAATCAGCCCCAGCATTTT. It is translated as CAWSGSSGNQPQHF.

This chain links TRBV5-4 with TRBJ1-4; possible D gene TRBD1, 6 bases. Germline CDR1 reads SGHNT; CDR2 reads YYREEE (reference sequence). CDR3 length: 16 residues. V lost 4 bases, J lost 0 bases, and 13 bases lay in between. In DNA form, the CDR3 reads TGTGCCAGCAGCGGGGGGGGCCCCGCAACTAATGAAAAACTGTTTTTT. It codes for CASSGGGPATNEKLFF.

The chain couples TRBV4-1 to TRBJ2-1; 11 positions agree with TRBD2. CDR1 is MGHRA and CDR2 is YSYEKL in the germline V gene. The trim removed 2 bases at V and 1 base at J, leaving 4 bases unmatched. This CDR3 region has 17 residues. In DNA form, the CDR3 reads TGCGCCAGCAGCCAAACTAGCGGGAGTATGTCCTACAATGAGCAGTTCTTC. Translating it yields CASSQTSGSMSYNEQFF.

This clone was observed a single time. The rearrangement links TRBV4-3 to TRBJ2-3; maybe TRBD2 (6 bases). Germline CDR1 is LGHNA and CDR2 is YSLEER. Between the trimmed V and J ends, which lost 2 bases and 2 bases, there was a span of 11 bases. This CDR3 is built from 15 residues. The CDR3 nucleotides read TGCGCCAGCAGCCAACGGGGGATGATCACAGATACGCAGTATTTT. It yields the protein CASSQRGMITDTQYF.

This rearrangement joins TRBV27 to TRBJ2-7; D gene ambiguous. V gave up 6 bases and J gave up 5 bases, with 8 bases separating them. Germline loops: CDR1 MNHEY, CDR2 SMNVEV (reference sequence). The CDR3 has 11 amino acids. CDR3 in DNA: TGTGCCAGCAGCAACTTTCACGAGCAGTACTTC. As protein: CASSNFHEQYF.

The J gene is TRBJ2-1, the V gene TRBV5-1, with D perhaps matching TRBD1 (6 bases). V lost 1 base, J lost 3 bases, and 11 bases lay in between. The CDR3 has 15 residues. Germline CDR1 and CDR2: SGHRS and YFSETQ. The CDR3 DNA sequence: TGCGCCAGCAGCTTGACAGGGAACAGCTACAATGAGCAGTTCTTC. As protein: CASSLTGNSYNEQFF.